This T cell receptor beta chain was identified during a study of blood T cell repertoires in COVID-19 (dated by TCRdb to 2018 to 2020). Regarding the complete study: Samples from collaborators originated in the United States, Italy and Spain and spanned both the acute and convalescent phases of COVID-19. Samples came from the ongoing ImmuneRACE study (first 160 participants) plus 1,254 subjects from 6 global collaborators. Where available, HLA class I and class II types were taken from metadata supplied by the sample provider and were not determined by assay-based typing. Subjects who had been exposed to COVID-19, were actively infected with it, or had recovered from it provided the deeply sampled blood TCRbeta repertoires that made up the dataset. The prospective study material was composed of cDNA or gDNA derived from T cells, B-cell-depleted T cells, or PBMCs. A freely available public database, intended as a resource for researchers studying the immune response to SARS-CoV-2, is where the repertoires were released. Nearly every sample came with metadata listing a de-identified subject ID, COVID-19 status, age in years and sex.

TCRbeta CDR3 regions were amplified from genomic DNA by means of the immunoSEQ Assay, a bias-controlled multiplex PCR. Under the source paper's analysis protocol: The number of nucleated cells in each sample was estimated by amplification of reference gene primers within the assay. To quantify the absolute abundance of each unique TCRbeta CDR3 rearrangement, sequence reads were collapsed and filtered. Productive Simpson clonality was computed per sample as the square root of Simpson's diversity index over productive rearrangements. Entries here come from immuneACCESS through TCRdb and include only in-frame sequences with V and J called. Some clones fail to appear in such tables; in the studies checked, an unresolved V gene covers under half of the shortfall, and the cause of the remainder is unknown. V and J calls and clone size are given by that table; D and trimming were obtained from the DNA. In this sample the table shows about 400,000 clones, 86% of which occur a single time. The top ten hold over 1.1% of the sample.

What the authors observed across the whole study: The quantity of clinical and demographic metadata differed by source and by participant and was supplied without curation.

As concerns this clone: Its antigen is not yet known. Base qualities are not at hand, and no much larger clone is one base apart.

Collaborating institutions collected whole blood in K2EDTA tubes following their own protocols. For TCRbeta analysis, collaborators shipped samples in one of three forms: frozen whole blood, isolated PBMCs, or DNA extracted from either of those sample types. Deletion took 3 bases off V and 4 bases off J, with a span of 13 bases between the germline ends. From the cysteine up to the phenylalanine, the CDR3 has a length of 15 residues. CDR3 DNA only is kept here, 45 bases in frame from base 1. CDR1 and CDR2, per the germline V gene, are SGHTA and FQGNSA. Recombination linked TRBV7-2 to TRBJ2-1; TRBD1 is perhaps the D gene, given 5 matching bases. The clonotype was recovered from a young woman with active or convalescent COVID-19. The sequenced material came from peripheral blood. The sequenced DNA is TGTGCCAGCAGCTTTTTTACAGGTCGGTACAATGAGCAGTTCTTC. It codes for CASSFFTGRYNEQFF. When the CDR3 is completed using the reference TRBV7-2 and TRBJ2-1 genes on either side, the full variable domain is GAGVSQSPSNKVTEKGKDVELRCDPISGHTALYWYRQSLGQGLEFLIYFQGNSAPDKSGLPSDRFSAERTGGSVSTLTIQRTQQEDSAVYLCASSFFTGRYNEQFFGPGTRLTVL.